Detailed here is one T cell receptor beta chain. Its antigen is not known. These data are taken from a study of T cell responses to AZD1222 COVID-19 vaccine. Using immunoSEQ multiplex PCR, the repertoire was profiled, and TCRdb retains in-frame clones only, with some absent. The data show 110,000 or so clones, about 85% seen once. V dropped 1 base and J dropped 6 bases, with 14 bases sitting between them. Germline CDR1 and CDR2: SGHRS and YFSETQ. The CDR3 is 15 residues long. Broader study findings: With dominance at 160-218 and 743-854, vaccine-associated CD4 TCRs spanned spike.

The sequencing used peripheral blood, collected 28 days after the second AZD1222 dose. The gene calls are TRBV5-1 and TRBJ2-4; a possible D gene is TRBD1 (5 bases). This TCR derives from an adult who received the AZD1222 COVID-19 vaccine. For the CDR3, the DNA is TGCGCCAGCAGCTTGAGGCAGGGTCTGGGAAACATTCAGTACTTC. Amino acids: CASSLRQGLGNIQYF.